This TCR beta chain was sequenced during a study of blood T cell repertoires in COVID-19. Across the whole study: Collection of acute and convalescent COVID-19 samples took place in the United States, Italy and Spain. PBMCs, B-cell-depleted T cells, or T cells provided the cDNA or gDNA that made up the material.

As handled by the study authors: Amplification of reference gene primers provided the estimated nucleated cell counts. Here immunoSEQ multiplex PCR was the method, and the copy in TCRdb shows in-frame clones only, minus some. From that table come the V and J calls and clone size; the DNA was used to work out D and trimming. The data hold some 220,000 clones, with around 83% observed a single time. Germline loops: CDR1 SEHNR, CDR2 FQNEAQ (reference sequence). The CDR3 runs 16 residues. V lost 5 bases and J lost 2; bases outside the gene matches: 9. The TCR originated in a man in his forties or fifties with active or convalescent COVID-19. V usage is TRBV7-9 and J usage is TRBJ2-3; TRBD2 matches at 8 bases. Material for sequencing was peripheral blood. The CDR3 DNA sequence: TGTGCCAGCAGCCCCCCTAGCGGGTGGGACACAGATACGCAGTATTTT. This sequence encodes CASSPPSGWDTDTQYF.